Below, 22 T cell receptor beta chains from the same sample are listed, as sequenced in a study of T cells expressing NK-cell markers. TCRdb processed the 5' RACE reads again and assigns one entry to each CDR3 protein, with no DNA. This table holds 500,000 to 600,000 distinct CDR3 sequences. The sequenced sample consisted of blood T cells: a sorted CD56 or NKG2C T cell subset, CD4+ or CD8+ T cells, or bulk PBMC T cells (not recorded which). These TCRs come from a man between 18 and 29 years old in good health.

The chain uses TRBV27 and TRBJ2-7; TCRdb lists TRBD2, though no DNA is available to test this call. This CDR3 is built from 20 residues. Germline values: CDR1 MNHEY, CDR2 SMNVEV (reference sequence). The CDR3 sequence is CASRKVWGLAGVSVSYEQYF.

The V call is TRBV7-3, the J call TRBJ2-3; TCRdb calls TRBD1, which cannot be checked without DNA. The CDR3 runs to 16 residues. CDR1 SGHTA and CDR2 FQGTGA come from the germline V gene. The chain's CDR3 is CASSSTGVGRTDTQYF.

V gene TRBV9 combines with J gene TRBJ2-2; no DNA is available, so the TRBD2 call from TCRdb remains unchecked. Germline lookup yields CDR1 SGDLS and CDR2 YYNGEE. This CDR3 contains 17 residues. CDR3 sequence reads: CASSVVASGRAAGELFF.

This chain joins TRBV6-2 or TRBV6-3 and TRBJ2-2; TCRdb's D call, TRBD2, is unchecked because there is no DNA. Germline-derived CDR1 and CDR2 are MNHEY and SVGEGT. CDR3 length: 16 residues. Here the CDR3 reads CASNSIAGVVAGELFF.

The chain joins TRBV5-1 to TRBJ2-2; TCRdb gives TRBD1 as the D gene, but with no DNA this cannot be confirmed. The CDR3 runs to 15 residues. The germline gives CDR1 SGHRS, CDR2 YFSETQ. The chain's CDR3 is CASSPIGTDTGELFF.

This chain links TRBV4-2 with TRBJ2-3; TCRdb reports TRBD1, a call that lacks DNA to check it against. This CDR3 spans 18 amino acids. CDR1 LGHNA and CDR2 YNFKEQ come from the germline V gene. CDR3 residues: CASSQEPLRTTTTDTQYF.

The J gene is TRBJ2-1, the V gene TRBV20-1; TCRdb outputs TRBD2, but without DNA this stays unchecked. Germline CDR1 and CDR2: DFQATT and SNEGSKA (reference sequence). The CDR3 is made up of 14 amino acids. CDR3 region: CSLLSGREYNEQFF.

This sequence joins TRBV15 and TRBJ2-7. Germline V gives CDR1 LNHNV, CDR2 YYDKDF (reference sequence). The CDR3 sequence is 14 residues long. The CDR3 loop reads CATSRVLAEYEQYF.

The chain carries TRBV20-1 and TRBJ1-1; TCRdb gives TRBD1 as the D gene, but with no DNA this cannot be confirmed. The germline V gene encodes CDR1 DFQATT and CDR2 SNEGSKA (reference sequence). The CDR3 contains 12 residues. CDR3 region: CSARDDGQQAFF.

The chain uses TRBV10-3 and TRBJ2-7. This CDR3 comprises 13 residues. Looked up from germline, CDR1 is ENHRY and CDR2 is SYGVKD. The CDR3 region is CAISETLNYEQYF.

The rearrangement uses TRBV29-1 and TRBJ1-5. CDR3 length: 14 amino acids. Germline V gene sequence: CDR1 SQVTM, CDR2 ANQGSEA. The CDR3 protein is CSARVGVGNQPQHF. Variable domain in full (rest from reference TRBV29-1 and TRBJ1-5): SAVISQKPSRDICQRGTSLTIQCQVDSQVTMMFWYRQQPGQSLTLIATANQGSEATYESGFVIDKFPISRPNLTFSTLTVSNMSPEDSSIYLCSARVGVGNQPQHFGDGTRLSIL.

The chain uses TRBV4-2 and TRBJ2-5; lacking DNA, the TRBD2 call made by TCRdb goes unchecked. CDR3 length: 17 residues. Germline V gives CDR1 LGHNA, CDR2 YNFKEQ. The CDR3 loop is CASSQGALEGRWETQYF.

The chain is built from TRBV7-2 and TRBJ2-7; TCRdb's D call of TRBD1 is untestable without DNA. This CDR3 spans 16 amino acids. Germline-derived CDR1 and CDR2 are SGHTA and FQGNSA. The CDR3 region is CASSLVPRGQGYEQYF.

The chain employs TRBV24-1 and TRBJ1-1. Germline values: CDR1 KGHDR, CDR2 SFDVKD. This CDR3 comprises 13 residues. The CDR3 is CATGSDTSTEVFF.

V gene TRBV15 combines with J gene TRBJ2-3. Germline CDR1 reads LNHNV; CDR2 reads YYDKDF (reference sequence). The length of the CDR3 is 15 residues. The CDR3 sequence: CATSRDRPGIDTQYF.

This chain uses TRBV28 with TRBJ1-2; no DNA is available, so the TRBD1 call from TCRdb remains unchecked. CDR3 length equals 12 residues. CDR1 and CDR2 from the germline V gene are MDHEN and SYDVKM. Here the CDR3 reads CASSPVLYGYTF.

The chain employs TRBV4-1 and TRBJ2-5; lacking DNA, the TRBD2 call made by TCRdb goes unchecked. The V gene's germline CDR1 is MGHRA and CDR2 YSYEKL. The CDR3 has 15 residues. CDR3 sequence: CASSQGSGNQETQYF.

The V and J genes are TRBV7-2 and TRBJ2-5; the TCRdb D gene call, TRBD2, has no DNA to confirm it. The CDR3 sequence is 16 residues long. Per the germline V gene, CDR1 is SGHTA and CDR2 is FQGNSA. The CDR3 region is CASSLVPSGRGETQYF. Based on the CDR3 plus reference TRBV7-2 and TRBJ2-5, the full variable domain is GAGVSQSPSNKVTEKGKDVELRCDPISGHTALYWYRQSLGQGLEFLIYFQGNSAPDKSGLPSDRFSAERTGGSVSTLTIQRTQQEDSAVYLCASSLVPSGRGETQYFGPGTRLLVL.

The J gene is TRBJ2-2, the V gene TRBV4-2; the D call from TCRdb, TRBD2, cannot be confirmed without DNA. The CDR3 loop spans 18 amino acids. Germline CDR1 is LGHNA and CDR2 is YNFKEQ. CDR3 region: CASSQELSSGEITGELFF.

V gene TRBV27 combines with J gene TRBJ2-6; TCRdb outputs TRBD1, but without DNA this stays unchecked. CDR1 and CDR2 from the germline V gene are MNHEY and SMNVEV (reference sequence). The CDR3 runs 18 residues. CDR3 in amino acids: CASSKRGGLYSGANVLTF.

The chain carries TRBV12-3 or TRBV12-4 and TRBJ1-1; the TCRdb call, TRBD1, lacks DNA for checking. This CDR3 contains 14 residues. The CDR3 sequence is CASRRDVSTTEAFF.

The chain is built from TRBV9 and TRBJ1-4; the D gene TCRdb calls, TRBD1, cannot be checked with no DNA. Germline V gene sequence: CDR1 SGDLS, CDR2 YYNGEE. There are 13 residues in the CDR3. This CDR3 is CASSVREHEKLFF.